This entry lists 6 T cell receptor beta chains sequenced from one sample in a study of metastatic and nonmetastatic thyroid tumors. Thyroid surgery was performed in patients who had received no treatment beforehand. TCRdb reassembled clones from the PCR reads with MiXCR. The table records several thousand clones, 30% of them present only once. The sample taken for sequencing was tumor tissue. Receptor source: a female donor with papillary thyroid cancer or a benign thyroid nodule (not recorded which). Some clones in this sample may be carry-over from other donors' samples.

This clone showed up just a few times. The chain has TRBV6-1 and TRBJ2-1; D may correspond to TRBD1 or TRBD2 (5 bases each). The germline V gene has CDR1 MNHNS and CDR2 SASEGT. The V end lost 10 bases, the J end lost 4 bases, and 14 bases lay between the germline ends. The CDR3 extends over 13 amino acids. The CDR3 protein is CATEGTVYNEQFF. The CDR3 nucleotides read TGTGCCACCGAGGGGACGGTTTACAATGAGCAGTTCTTC.

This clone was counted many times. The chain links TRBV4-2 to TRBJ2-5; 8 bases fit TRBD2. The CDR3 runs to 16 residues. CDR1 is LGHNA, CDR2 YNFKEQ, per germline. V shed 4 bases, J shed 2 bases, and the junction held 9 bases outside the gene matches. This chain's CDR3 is CASSPTLAGTQETQYF. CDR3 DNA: TGTGCCAGCAGCCCCACGTTAGCGGGGACACAAGAGACCCAGTACTTC.

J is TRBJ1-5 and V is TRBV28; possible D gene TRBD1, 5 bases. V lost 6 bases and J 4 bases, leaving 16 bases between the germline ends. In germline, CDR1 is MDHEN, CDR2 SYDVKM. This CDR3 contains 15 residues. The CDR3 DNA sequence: TGTGCCAGCAGCTACTATGGGGGTGGAAATCAGCCCCAGCATTTT. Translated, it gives CASSYYGGGNQPQHF.

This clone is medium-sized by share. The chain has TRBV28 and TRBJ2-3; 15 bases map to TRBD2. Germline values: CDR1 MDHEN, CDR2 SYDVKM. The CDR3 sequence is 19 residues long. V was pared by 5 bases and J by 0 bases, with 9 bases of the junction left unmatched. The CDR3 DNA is TGTGCCAGCAGTCCTTGGAGGACTAGCGGGAGGGCTAGCACAGATACGCAGTATTTT. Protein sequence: CASSPWRTSGRASTDTQYF.

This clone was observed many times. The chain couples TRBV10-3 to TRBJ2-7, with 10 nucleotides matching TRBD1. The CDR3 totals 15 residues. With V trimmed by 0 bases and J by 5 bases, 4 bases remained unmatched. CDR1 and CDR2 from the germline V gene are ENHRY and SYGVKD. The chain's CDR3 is CAISESRDRGDEQYF. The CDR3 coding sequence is TGTGCCATCAGTGAGTCCCGGGACAGGGGCGACGAGCAGTACTTC.

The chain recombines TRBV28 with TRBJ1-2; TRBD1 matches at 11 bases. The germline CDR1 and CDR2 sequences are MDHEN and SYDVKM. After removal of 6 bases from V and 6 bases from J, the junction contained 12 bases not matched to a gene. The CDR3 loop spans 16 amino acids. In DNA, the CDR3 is TGTGCCAGCAGCCTGGACAGGGGGCATGAGTTTGATGGCTACACCTTC. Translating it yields CASSLDRGHEFDGYTF.